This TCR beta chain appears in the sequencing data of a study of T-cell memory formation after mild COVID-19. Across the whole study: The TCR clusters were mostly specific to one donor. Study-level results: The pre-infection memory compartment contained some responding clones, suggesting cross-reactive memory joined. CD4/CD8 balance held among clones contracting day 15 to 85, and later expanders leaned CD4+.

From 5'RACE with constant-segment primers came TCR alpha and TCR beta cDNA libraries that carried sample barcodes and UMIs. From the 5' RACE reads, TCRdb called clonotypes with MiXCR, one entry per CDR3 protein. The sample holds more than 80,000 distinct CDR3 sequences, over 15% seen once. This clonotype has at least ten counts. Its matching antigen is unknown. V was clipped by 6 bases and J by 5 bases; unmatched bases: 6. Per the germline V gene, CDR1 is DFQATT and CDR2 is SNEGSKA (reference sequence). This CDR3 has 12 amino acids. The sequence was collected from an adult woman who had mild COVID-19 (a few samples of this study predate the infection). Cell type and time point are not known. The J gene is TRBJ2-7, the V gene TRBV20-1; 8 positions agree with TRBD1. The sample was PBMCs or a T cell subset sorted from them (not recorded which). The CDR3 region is CSAWTGSDEQYF. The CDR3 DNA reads TGCAGTGCGTGGACAGGGTCGGACGAGCAGTACTTC.